This T cell receptor beta chain came from a study of response to subunit inactivated influenza vaccine. Study-wide findings and caveats: The authors suggested that every seasonal influenza vaccination recruits few new T cells.

The CDR3 totals 15 residues. TCRdb used MiXCR to reprocess the RT-PCR reads, holding one entry per CDR3 protein. The table lists about 310,000 distinct CDR3 sequences, about 20% of them singletons. A note on this clonotype: Antigen specificity is unknown. Germline and junction disagree at one end, which may indicate a read error.

The chain recombines TRBV12-3 or TRBV12-4 with TRBJ1-3; D ambiguous. The TCR sequence derives from a man between 50 and 69 years old who received an inactivated influenza vaccine. This specimen was PBMCs from blood, taken approximately 20 months after vaccination. CDR3 protein: CASGFHGAVANTIYF. The CDR3 nucleotides read TGTGCCAGCGGTTTTCACGGCGCCGTAGCAAACACCATATATTTT.